This T cell receptor (beta chain) appears in the sequencing data of a study of cytomegalovirus exposure and HLA in healthy donors. Study-wide background: About 85 million unique TCR sequences came from HLA-typed donors in an early release.

Broader study findings: In a later analysis, V- and J-gene trimming of beta chains associated with a DCLRE1C missense variant, replicated independently.

Unmatched junction bases numbered 4, after V lost 0 bases and J lost 0 bases. Looked up from germline, CDR1 is SGHRS and CDR2 is YFSETQ. The CDR3 spans 16 residues. This clone has just one count. Its antigen is unknown. The primer mix had 60 Vbeta and 13 Jbeta primers. Using immunoSEQ multiplex PCR, the repertoire was profiled, and TCRdb retains in-frame clones only, with some absent. The table has around 140,000 clones, roughly 79% seen once. These donors, healthy bone marrow donors, were studied. The chain recombines TRBV5-1 with TRBJ2-7; 9 bases fit TRBD2. This clonotype was sampled from a woman aged 55 to 70 in good health and CMV-seropositive. Source material: PBMCs. CDR3 in DNA: TGCGCCAGCAGCTTGGCCGGACTAGCGCACTCCTACGAGCAGTACTTC. Encoded protein: CASSLAGLAHSYEQYF.